These 11 T cell receptor beta chains were all obtained from the same sample, sequenced in a study of graft-versus-host responses after intestinal transplantation. Assay: immunoSEQ multiplex PCR; the TCRdb copy retains only in-frame clones and omits some. The sample records 95,000 to 130,000 clones, 90% being singletons. Their cognate antigens are unknown. The specimen comprised unstimulated CD4+ T cells sorted from spleen or lymph node cells, sampled before intestinal transplant. These receptors came from a human donor who received an intestinal transplant.

This chain connects TRBV6-4 to TRBJ2-1; 7 positions match TRBD2. Germline CDR1 MRHNA, CDR2 SNTAGT. The J segment lost 12 bases and the V segment lost 4 bases, leaving 9 bases of the junction unmatched. CDR3 size: 13 residues. The chain's CDR3 is CASSVNGLVGQFF. In DNA form, the CDR3 reads TGTGCCAGCAGTGTCAACGGACTAGTCGGGCAGTTCTTC.

This chain uses TRBV4-2 with TRBJ1-5, with D possibly TRBD1 on 6 matching bases. The CDR3 extends over 15 amino acids. Germline V lookup: CDR1 LGHNA, CDR2 YNFKEQ. The germline V and J ends were trimmed by 4 bases and 0 bases, with 10 bases remaining between them. CDR3 region: CASSPHRDSNQPQHF. The CDR3 nucleotides read TGTGCCAGCAGCCCCCACAGGGATAGCAATCAGCCCCAGCATTTT.

The chain links TRBV12-2 to TRBJ1-3. TRBV12-2 counts as a pseudogene. The CDR3 is 16 amino acids. In nucleotides, the CDR3 is TGTGCAAGTCGCTTATCGGAGAAGCGGGGCCGAGACACCATATATTTT. It specifies CASRLSEKRGRDTIYF.

The rearrangement uses TRBV7-9 and TRBJ2-2; D is perhaps TRBD1 (5 bases). This CDR3 comprises 15 residues. The V end was cut by 5 bases, the J end by 2 bases, with 12 bases between. Germline V gene lookup returns CDR1 SEHNR and CDR2 FQNEAQ (reference sequence). The CDR3 nucleotides are TGTGCCAGCAGCCCCGAACAGGATAACACCGGGGAGCTGTTTTTT. Translated: CASSPEQDNTGELFF.

This clone was detected once. The chain uses TRBV11-2 and TRBJ1-2; no definite D call. Germline assignment: CDR1 SGHAT and CDR2 FQNNGV. CDR3 length: 13 amino acids. Trimming removed 3 bases from V and 2 bases from J, with 7 bases in between. The CDR3 spells CASSLWANYGYTF. The CDR3 bases are TGTGCCAGCAGCTTGTGGGCGAACTATGGCTACACCTTC.

In DNA form, the CDR3 reads TGTGCCATCAGTGAGGGGACAGGGTCTTCACGACGGGAGCTGTTTTTT. Amino acids: CAISEGTGSSRRELFF. V gene TRBV10-3 combines with J gene TRBJ2-2; 9 positions match TRBD1. The CDR3 spans 16 residues. The ends lost 2 bases at V and 9 bases at J; junction bases unmatched: 10. The V gene's germline CDR1 is ENHRY and CDR2 SYGVKD.

The chain carries TRBV5-6 and TRBJ2-6; 11 bases are shared with TRBD1. The CDR3 runs to 18 residues. Trimming removed 3 bases from V and 4 bases from J; junction bases left unmatched: 9. The germline gives CDR1 SGHDT, CDR2 YYEEEE. The DNA of the CDR3 is TGTGCCAGCAGCTCTTGGGACAGGGGGTTCCTCGGGGCCAACGTCCTGACTTTC. This codes for CASSSWDRGFLGANVLTF. Full variable domain (missing parts from reference TRBV5-6 and TRBJ2-6): DAGVTQSPTHLIKTRGQQVTLRCSPKSGHDTVSWYQQALGQGPQFIFQYYEEEERQRGNFPDRFSGHQFPNYSSELNVNALLLGDSALYLCASSSWDRGFLGANVLTFGAGSRLTVL.

This chain joins TRBV2 and TRBJ2-5; TRBD1 aligns across 10 bases. The V gene end was trimmed by 6 bases and the J gene end by 5 bases; junction bases not matched to a gene: 6. This CDR3 is 14 amino acids long. Germline-derived CDR1 and CDR2 are SNHLY and FYNNEI. Here the CDR3 reads CASRLGQGLETQYF. The CDR3 DNA reads as TGTGCCAGCAGGCTGGGACAGGGGCTGGAGACCCAGTACTTC.

The CDR3 DNA reads TGTGCCAGCACCTGGACAGGGGGATTCTACGAGCAGTACTTC. This sequence encodes CASTWTGGFYEQYF. V usage is TRBV2 and J usage is TRBJ2-7; TRBD1 matches 10 bases. The V gene's germline CDR1 is SNHLY and CDR2 FYNNEI. The J segment lost 3 bases and the V segment lost 7 bases, leaving 6 bases of the junction unmatched. This CDR3 contains 14 residues.

The gene calls are TRBV18 and TRBJ2-2, with 10 bases aligning to TRBD1. The CDR3 is 14 amino acids. Trimming at V came to 3 bases and at J to 8 bases, leaving 3 bases not matched to a gene. Germline loops: CDR1 KGHSH, CDR2 LQKENI. CDR3 region: CASSPDRGPGELFF. The CDR3 DNA follows: TGTGCCAGCTCACCCGACAGGGGGCCAGGGGAGCTGTTTTTT.

The rearrangement links TRBV6-6 to TRBJ1-3; 7 bases line up with TRBD1. V dropped 6 bases and J dropped 4; count of bases not matched to a gene: 9. The V gene's germline CDR1 is MNHNY and CDR2 SVGAGI (reference sequence). The CDR3 runs to 15 residues. The CDR3 DNA reads as TGTGCCAGCAGCCGGTCCACAGGGGCCGGAAACACCATATATTTT. It is translated as CASSRSTGAGNTIYF.